In this sample, the clone carrying this TCR beta chain turned up once. Its target is not known. TCRdb's table, derived via immunoSEQ multiplex PCR, lists solely in-frame clones and lacks some. The sample has about 72,000 clones; 89% are singletons. The CDR3 spans 16 residues. Trimming took 0 bases from V and 4 from J; bases not matched to a gene: 5. Germline V lookup: CDR1 LGHNA, CDR2 YNFKEQ. The data stem from a study of OX40 agonist ivuxolimab in advanced cancers. Study-level information: Previous treatment with anti-PD-1, anti-PD-L1 or anti-CTLA-4 therapy was allowed; 40% had received some.

Study-level findings and limits: Compared with others, partial responders at 0.1-3.0 mg/kg displayed clonal expansion among the lowest. Averaging showed that CD8+ T cells had more expanded clones than CD4+ did.

This chain uses TRBV4-2 with TRBJ2-3, with 9 bases matching TRBD2. The specimen was CD4+ or CD8+ T cells sorted from blood, collected in a trial of the OX40 agonist ivuxolimab. The TCR originated in an adult with an advanced solid tumor such as melanoma, head and neck, liver or kidney cancer. CDR3 loop: CASSQDLLAGSDTQYF. CDR3 bases: TGTGCCAGCAGCCAAGATTTGCTAGCGGGATCAGATACGCAGTATTTT.